The T cell receptor (beta chain) under discussion was sequenced for a study of PD-L1 blockade in urothelial cancer. This CDR3 has 14 amino acids. The time point denotes: pretreatment peripheral blood. Only in-frame clones appear in the TCRdb table, and some are missing; sequencing was by immunoSEQ multiplex PCR. The sample lists 130,000 or so clones; around 85% were seen once. V gene TRBV21-1 combines with J gene TRBJ1-1; TRBD1, the D gene given by the table, was not confirmed from the DNA. TRBV21-1 is marked as a pseudogene. Material: PBMCs, obtained around atezolizumab (anti-PD-L1) treatment. The sequence was obtained from a man aged 45-60 years with urothelial cancer. This CDR3 reads CASSMGQENTEAFF. The DNA of the CDR3 is TGTGCCAGCAGCATGGGACAGGAGAACACTGAAGCTTTCTTT.